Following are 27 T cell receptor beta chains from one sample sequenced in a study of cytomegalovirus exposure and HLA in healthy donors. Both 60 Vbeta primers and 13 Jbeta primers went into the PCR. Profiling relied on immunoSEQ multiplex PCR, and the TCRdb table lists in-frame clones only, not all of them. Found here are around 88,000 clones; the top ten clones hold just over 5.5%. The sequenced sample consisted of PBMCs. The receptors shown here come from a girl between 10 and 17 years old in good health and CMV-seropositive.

The CDR3 reads CASSQYGGPNEQYV. The CDR3 DNA follows: TGTGCCAGCAGTCAATACGGGGGACCTAATGAGCAGTACGTC. The chain recombines TRBV14 with TRBJ2-7; maybe TRBD2 (6 bases). Germline assignment: CDR1 SGHDN and CDR2 FVKESK. V was pared by 6 bases and J by 7 bases, with 19 bases between. The CDR3 runs 14 residues.

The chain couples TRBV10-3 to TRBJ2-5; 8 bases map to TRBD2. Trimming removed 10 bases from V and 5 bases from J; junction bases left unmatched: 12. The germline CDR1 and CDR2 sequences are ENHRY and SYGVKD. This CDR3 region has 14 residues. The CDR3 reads CATRRLGGGETQYF. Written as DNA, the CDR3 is TGTGCCACCCGGAGGCTGGGCGGGGGGGAGACCCAGTACTTC.

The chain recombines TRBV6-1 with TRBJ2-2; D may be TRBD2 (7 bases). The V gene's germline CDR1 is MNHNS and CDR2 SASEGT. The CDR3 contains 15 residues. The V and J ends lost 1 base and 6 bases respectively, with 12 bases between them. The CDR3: CASSEVWGGPGELFF. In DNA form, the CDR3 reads TGTGCCAGCAGTGAAGTTTGGGGGGGCCCCGGGGAGCTGTTTTTT.

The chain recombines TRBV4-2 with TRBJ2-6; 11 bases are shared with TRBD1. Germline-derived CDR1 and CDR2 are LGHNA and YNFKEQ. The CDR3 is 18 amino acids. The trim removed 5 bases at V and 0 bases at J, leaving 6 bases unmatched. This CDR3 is CASSGRTGGNSGANVLTF. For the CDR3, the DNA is TGTGCCAGCAGCGGAAGGACAGGGGGCAACTCTGGGGCCAACGTCCTGACTTTC.

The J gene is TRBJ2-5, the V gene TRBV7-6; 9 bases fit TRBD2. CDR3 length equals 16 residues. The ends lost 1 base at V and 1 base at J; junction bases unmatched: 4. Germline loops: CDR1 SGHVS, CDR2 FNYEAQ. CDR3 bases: TGTGCCAGCAGCTTAGGAGCGGGGGGATTCCAAGAGACCCAGTACTTC. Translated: CASSLGAGGFQETQYF.

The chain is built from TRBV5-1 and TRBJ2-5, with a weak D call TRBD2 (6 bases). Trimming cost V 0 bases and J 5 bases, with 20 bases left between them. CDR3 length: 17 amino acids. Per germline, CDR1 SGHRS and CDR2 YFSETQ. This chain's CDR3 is CASSLGRTGTSGETQYF. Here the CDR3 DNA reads TGCGCCAGCAGCTTGGGACGAACTGGGACTTCAGGGGAGACCCAGTACTTC.

In DNA, the CDR3 is TGCGCCAGCAGCCAAGAAGCCAACCACTCTGGAAACACCATATATTTT. Translation: CASSQEANHSGNTIYF. The V and J genes are TRBV4-3 and TRBJ1-3, with no clear D. V lost 0 bases to trimming and J lost 0 bases, with 9 bases between them. Germline CDR1 reads LGHNA; CDR2 reads YSLEER. The CDR3 loop spans 16 amino acids.

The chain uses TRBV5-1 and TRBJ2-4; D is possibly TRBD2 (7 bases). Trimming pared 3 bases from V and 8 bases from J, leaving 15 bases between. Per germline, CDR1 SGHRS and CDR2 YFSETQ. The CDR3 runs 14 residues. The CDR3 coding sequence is TGCGCCAGCAGCTGGCGGGGAGGGGGGGACATTCAGTACTTC. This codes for CASSWRGGGDIQYF.

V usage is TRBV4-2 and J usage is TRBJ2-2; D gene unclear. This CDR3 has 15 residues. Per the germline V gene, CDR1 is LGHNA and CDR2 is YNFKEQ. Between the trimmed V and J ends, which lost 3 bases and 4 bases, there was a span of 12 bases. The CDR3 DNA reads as TGTGCCAGCAGCCATGAGTATCGCTCCACCGGGGAGCTGTTTTTT. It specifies CASSHEYRSTGELFF.

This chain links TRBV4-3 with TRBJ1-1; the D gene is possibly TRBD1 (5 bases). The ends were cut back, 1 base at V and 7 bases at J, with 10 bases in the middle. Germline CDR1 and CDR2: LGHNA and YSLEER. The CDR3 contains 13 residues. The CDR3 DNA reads TGCGCCAGCAGCCAAGTGGGGCCCAGTGAAGCTTTCTTT. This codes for CASSQVGPSEAFF.

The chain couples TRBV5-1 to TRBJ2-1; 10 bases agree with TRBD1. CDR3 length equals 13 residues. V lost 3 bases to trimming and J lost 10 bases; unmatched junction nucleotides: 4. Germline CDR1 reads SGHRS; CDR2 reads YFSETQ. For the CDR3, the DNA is TGCGCCAGCAGCTCCGGGACAGGGGACGAGCAGTTCTTC. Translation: CASSSGTGDEQFF.

In DNA, the CDR3 is TGTGCCAGCTCACCACCGAGGGGACTAGCGGGGGGCACCTACAATGAGCAGTTCTTC. Protein product: CASSPPRGLAGGTYNEQFF. The rearrangement links TRBV18 to TRBJ2-1, with TRBD2 matching over 15 bases. Germline CDR1 KGHSH, CDR2 LQKENI. The CDR3 is made up of 19 amino acids. V was pared by 0 bases and J by 2 bases, with 5 bases of the junction left unmatched. The whole variable domain, remainder taken from reference TRBV18 and TRBJ2-1, is NAGVMQNPRHLVRRRGQEARLRCSPMKGHSHVYWYRQLPEEGLKFMVYLQKENIIDESGMPKERFSAEFPKEGPSILRIQQVVRGDSAAYFCASSPPRGLAGGTYNEQFFGPGTRLTVL.

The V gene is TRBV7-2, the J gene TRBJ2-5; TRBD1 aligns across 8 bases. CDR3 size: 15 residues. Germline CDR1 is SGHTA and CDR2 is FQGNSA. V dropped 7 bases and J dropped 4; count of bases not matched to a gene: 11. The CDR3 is CASNPQGEAVETQYF. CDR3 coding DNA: TGTGCCAGCAACCCACAGGGGGAGGCAGTAGAGACCCAGTACTTC. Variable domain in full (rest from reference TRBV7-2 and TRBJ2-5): GAGVSQSPSNKVTEKGKDVELRCDPISGHTALYWYRQSLGQGLEFLIYFQGNSAPDKSGLPSDRFSAERTGGSVSTLTIQRTQQEDSAVYLCASNPQGEAVETQYFGPGTRLLVL.

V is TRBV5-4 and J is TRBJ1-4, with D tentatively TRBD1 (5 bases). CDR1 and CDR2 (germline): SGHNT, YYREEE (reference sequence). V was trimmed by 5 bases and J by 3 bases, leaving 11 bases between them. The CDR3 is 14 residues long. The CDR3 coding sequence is TGTGCCAGCAGGATGGGGGGATCTAATGAAAAACTGTTTTTT. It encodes CASRMGGSNEKLFF.

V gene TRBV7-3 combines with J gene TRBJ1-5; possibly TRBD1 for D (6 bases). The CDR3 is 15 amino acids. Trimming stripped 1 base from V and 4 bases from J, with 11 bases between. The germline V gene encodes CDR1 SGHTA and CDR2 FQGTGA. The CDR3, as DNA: TGTGCCAGCAGCTTAAACAGGGTAATAAATCAGCCCCAGCATTTT. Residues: CASSLNRVINQPQHF.

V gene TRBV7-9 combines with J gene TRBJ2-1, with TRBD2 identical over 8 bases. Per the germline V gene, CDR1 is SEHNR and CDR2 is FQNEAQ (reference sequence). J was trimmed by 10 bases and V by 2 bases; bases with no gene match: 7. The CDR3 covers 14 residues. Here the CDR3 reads CASSLIVSGVEQFF. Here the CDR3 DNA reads TGTGCCAGCAGCTTAATCGTTAGCGGGGTAGAGCAGTTCTTC.

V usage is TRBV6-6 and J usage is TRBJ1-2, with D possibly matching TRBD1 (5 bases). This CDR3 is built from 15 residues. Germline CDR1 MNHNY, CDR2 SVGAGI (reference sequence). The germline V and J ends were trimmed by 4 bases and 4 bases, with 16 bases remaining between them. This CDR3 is CASSLLGAGGYGYTF. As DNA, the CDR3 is TGTGCCAGCAGTTTGCTAGGGGCCGGCGGCTATGGCTACACCTTC.

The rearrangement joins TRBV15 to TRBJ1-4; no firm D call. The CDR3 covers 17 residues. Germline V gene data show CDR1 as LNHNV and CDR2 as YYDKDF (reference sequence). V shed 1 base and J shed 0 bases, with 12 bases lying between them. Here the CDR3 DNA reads TGTGCCACCAGCAGAGGCCGTATACTTGCAACTAATGAAAAACTGTTTTTT. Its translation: CATSRGRILATNEKLFF.

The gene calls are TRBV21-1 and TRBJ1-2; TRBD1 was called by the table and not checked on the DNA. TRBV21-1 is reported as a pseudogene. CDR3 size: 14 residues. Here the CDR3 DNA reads TGTGCCAGCAGCGAACAGGGGGGGAACTATGGCTACACCTTC. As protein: CASSEQGGNYGYTF.

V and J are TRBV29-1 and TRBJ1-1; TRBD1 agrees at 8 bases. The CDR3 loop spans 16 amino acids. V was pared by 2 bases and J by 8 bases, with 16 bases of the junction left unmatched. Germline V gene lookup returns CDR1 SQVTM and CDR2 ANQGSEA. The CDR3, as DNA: TGCAGCGTTGAAATGCAGGGGGCGGGGGGGATTGAGGAAGCTTTCTTT. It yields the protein CSVEMQGAGGIEEAFF.

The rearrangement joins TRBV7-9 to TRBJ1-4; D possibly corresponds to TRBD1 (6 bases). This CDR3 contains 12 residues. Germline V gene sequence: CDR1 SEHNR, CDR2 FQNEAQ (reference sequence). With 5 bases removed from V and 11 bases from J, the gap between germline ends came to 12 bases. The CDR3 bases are TGTGCCAGCAGCCTCGGACAGACTAAACTGTTTTTT. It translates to CASSLGQTKLFF.

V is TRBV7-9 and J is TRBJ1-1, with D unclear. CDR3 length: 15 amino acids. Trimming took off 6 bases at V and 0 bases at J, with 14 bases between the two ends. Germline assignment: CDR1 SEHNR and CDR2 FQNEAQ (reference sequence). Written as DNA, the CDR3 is TGTGCCAGCAGTTTAACCTGGGCGTTGAACACTGAAGCTTTCTTT. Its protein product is CASSLTWALNTEAFF.

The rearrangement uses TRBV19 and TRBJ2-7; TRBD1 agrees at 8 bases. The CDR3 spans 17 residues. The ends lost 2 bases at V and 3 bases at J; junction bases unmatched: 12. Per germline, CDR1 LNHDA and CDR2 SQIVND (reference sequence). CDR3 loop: CASSILFGGDRFYEQYF. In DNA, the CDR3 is TGTGCCAGTAGTATATTGTTTGGAGGGGACAGGTTCTACGAGCAGTACTTC.

DNA of the CDR3: TGTGCCAGCTCACCGCAGGAGACAGGGGGAGGTTCACCCCTCCACTTT. Translation gives CASSPQETGGGSPLHF. V gene TRBV18 combines with J gene TRBJ1-6, with 9 bases that match TRBD1. The V and J ends lost 3 bases and 9 bases, in that order; junction bases with no gene match: 9. The CDR3 sequence is 16 residues long. Germline CDR1 reads KGHSH; CDR2 reads LQKENI.

The CDR3 region has the DNA TGTGCCAGCAGTGAGGTGGGGCCAAACACTGAAGCTTTCTTT. Its protein product is CASSEVGPNTEAFF. The genes are TRBV6-1 and TRBJ1-1; maybe TRBD1 (5 bases). The length of the CDR3 is 14 residues. Trimming took 3 bases from V and 2 from J, leaving 10 bases between them. Germline CDR1 and CDR2: MNHNS and SASEGT.

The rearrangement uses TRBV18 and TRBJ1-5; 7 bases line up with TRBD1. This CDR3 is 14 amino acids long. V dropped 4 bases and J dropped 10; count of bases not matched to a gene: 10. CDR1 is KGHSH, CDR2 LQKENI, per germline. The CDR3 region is CASSRPEQGGPQHF. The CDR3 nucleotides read TGTGCCAGCTCACGCCCGGAGCAGGGGGGACCCCAGCATTTT.

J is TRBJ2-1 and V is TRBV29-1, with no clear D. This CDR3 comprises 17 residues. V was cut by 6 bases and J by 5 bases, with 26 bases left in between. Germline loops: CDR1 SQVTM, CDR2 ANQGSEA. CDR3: CSVLSYLTPSFHNEQFF. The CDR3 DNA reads TGCAGCGTCCTCAGCTACTTGACACCAAGTTTTCACAATGAGCAGTTCTTC.